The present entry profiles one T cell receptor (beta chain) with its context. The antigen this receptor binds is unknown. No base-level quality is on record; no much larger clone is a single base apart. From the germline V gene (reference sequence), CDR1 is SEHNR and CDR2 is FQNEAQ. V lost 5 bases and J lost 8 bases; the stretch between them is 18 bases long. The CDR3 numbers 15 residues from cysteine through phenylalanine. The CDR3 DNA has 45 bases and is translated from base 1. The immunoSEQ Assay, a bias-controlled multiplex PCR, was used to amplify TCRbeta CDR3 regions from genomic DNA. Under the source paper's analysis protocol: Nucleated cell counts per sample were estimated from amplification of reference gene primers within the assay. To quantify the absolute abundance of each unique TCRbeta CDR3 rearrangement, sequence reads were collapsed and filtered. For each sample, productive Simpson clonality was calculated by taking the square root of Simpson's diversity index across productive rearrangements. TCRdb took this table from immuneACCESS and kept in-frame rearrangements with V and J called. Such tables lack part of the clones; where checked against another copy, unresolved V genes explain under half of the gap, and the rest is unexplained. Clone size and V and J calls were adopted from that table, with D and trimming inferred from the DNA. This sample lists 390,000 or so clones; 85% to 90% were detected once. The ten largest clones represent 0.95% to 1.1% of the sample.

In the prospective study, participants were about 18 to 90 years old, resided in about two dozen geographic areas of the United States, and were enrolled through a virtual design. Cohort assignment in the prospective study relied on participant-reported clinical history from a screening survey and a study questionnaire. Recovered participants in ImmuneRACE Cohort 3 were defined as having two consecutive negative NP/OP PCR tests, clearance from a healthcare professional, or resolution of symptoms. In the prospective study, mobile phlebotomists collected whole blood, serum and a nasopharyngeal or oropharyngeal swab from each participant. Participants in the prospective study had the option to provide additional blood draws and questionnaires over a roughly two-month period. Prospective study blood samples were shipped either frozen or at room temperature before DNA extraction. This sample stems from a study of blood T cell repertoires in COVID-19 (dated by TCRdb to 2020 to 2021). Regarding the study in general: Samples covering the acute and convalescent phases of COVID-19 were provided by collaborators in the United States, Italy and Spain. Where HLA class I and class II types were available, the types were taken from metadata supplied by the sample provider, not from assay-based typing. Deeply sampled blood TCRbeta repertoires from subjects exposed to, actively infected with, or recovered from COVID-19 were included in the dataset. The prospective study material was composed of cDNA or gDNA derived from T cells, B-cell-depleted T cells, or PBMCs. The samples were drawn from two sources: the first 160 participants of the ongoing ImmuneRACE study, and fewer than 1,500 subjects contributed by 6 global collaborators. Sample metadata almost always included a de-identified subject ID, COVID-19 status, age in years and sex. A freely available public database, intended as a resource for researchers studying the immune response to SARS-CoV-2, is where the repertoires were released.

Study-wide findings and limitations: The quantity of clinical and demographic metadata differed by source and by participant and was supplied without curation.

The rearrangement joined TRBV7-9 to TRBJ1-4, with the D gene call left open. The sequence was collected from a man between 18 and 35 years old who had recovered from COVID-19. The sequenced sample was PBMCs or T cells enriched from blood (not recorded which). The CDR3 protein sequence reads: CASSQPSGTREKLFF. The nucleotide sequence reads TGTGCCAGCAGCCAGCCGTCGGGAACGAGGGAAAAACTGTTTTTT.